The 20 T cell receptor beta chains below were found in one sample sequenced in a study of blood T cell repertoires in COVID-19. Sequenced by immunoSEQ multiplex PCR; TCRdb stores in-frame clones only, minus some. This table holds 100,000 to 120,000 clones, over 60% found once. The specimen sequenced was peripheral blood. The receptors originated from an elderly woman with acute or convalescent COVID-19.

The chain combines TRBV12-5 with TRBJ2-5; possibly TRBD1 for D (6 bases). Between the trimmed V and J ends, which lost 0 bases and 2 bases, there was a span of 13 bases. The CDR3 has 16 amino acids. Germline CDR1 reads LGHNT; CDR2 reads FRNRAP. CDR3 bases: TGTGCTAGTGGTTTGGTGGCAGGGGACCCACAAGAGACCCAGTACTTC. This encodes CASGLVAGDPQETQYF. Full variable domain (missing parts from reference TRBV12-5 and TRBJ2-5): DARVTQTPRHKVTEMGQEVTMRCQPILGHNTVFWYRQTMMQGLELLAYFRNRAPLDDSGMPKDRFSAEMPDATLATLKIQPSEPRDSAVYFCASGLVAGDPQETQYFGPGTRLLVL.

The chain carries TRBV7-3 and TRBJ2-2; a possible D gene is TRBD1 (6 bases). V shed 3 bases and J shed 6 bases, with 14 bases lying between them. The CDR3 extends over 15 amino acids. CDR1 and CDR2 (germline): SGHTA, FQGTGA. For the CDR3, the DNA is TGTGCCAGCAGCTTTGATCCACAGGGTGCCGGGGAGCTGTTTTTT. As protein: CASSFDPQGAGELFF.

The chain combines TRBV2 with TRBJ1-2; 8 bases are a match to TRBD1. CDR1 SNHLY and CDR2 FYNNEI come from the germline V gene. The length of the CDR3 is 15 residues. V shed 7 bases and J 3 bases; nucleotides not matched to a gene: 10. The DNA of the CDR3 is TGTGCCAGCATGAGGACCAGGGGGCTTGACTATGGCTACACCTTC. This gives the protein CASMRTRGLDYGYTF.

The chain has TRBV7-8 and TRBJ1-2, with a possible D match to TRBD1 (6 bases). V lost 4 bases and J 4 bases, leaving 10 bases between the germline ends. There are 13 residues in the CDR3. CDR1 and CDR2 from the germline V gene are SGHVS and FQNEAQ. This chain's CDR3 is CASSWDTLYGYTF. The CDR3 nucleotides are TGTGCCAGCAGCTGGGACACTCTCTATGGCTACACCTTC.

This clone has only a few counts. The V and J genes are TRBV24-1 and TRBJ1-6, with 9 bases identical to TRBD1. V shed 9 bases and J 11 bases; nucleotides not matched to a gene: 16. The CDR3 length is 16 residues. Germline V gives CDR1 KGHDR, CDR2 SFDVKD. CDR3 amino acids: CATHAARDRVCAPLHF. CDR3 in DNA: TGTGCCACCCATGCCGCCCGGGACAGGGTATGTGCACCCCTCCACTTT.

This clone showed up just a few times. This rearrangement joins TRBV6-5 to TRBJ1-1; D call uncertain. CDR1 and CDR2 from the germline V gene are MNHEY and SVGAGI. The CDR3 totals 13 residues. Trimming pared 7 bases from V and 5 bases from J, leaving 14 bases between. The CDR3 sequence is CASILRRGTEAFF. The CDR3 region has the DNA TGTGCCAGCATTCTTCGGCGGGGAACTGAAGCTTTCTTT.

The chain couples TRBV10-3 to TRBJ1-2; 8 bases align to TRBD1. V gave up 9 bases and J gave up 3 bases; unmatched junction bases: 3. The CDR3 runs 12 residues. CDR1 is ENHRY and CDR2 is SYGVKD in the germline V gene. The CDR3 bases are TGTGCCATATCGGACAGGGACTATGGCTACACCTTC. Its protein product is CAISDRDYGYTF.

The chain joins TRBV11-2 to TRBJ2-6; 7 bases align to TRBD1. Per germline, CDR1 SGHAT and CDR2 FQNNGV. This CDR3 has 18 amino acids. V dropped 5 bases and J dropped 0; count of bases not matched to a gene: 10. CDR3 region: CASSRYRGPISGANVLTF. DNA for the CDR3: TGTGCCAGCAGCCGTTACAGGGGTCCGATCTCTGGGGCCAACGTCCTGACTTTC.

The V call is TRBV5-8, the J call TRBJ1-1; TRBD1 is a possible D gene (6 bases). Germline loops: CDR1 SGHTS, CDR2 YDEGEE. This CDR3 is built from 13 residues. Trimming cost V 4 bases and J 1 base, with 8 bases left between them. CDR3 DNA: TGTGCCAGCAGCATCAGGGGGAACACTGAAGCTTTCTTT. Translation gives CASSIRGNTEAFF.

V is TRBV18 and J is TRBJ2-5; D remains ambiguous. Germline CDR1 and CDR2: KGHSH and LQKENI. The length of the CDR3 is 15 residues. V dropped 2 bases and J dropped 4 bases, with 14 bases sitting between them. The CDR3 loop is CASSPVPYTSETQYF. CDR3 nucleotide sequence: TGTGCCAGCTCACCAGTCCCATATACTTCAGAGACCCAGTACTTC.

The V and J genes are TRBV19 and TRBJ2-1; 15 nucleotides align to TRBD2. CDR1 and CDR2 (germline): LNHDA, SQIVND (reference sequence). The J segment lost 10 bases and the V segment lost 7 bases, leaving 14 bases of the junction unmatched. This CDR3 region has 17 residues. The CDR3: CASTPPGLAGGQYEQFF. The CDR3 region has the DNA TGTGCCAGTACCCCCCCAGGACTAGCGGGGGGGCAGTACGAGCAGTTCTTC.

The CDR3 spells CASGLYRVEDTQYF. The CDR3 DNA reads as TGTGCTAGTGGTTTGTACAGGGTCGAAGATACGCAGTATTTT. J is TRBJ2-3 and V is TRBV12-5, with a tentative D call TRBD1 (6 bases). CDR3 length: 14 amino acids. Germline V gives CDR1 LGHNT, CDR2 FRNRAP. Deletions cut 2 bases from V and 5 bases from J, with 11 bases between.

The V and J genes are TRBV5-5 and TRBJ2-3, with a possible D match to TRBD2 (6 bases). Germline CDR1 reads SGHKS; CDR2 reads YYEKEE (reference sequence). The CDR3 consists of 16 residues. V was cut by 1 base and J by 0 bases, with 12 bases left in between. CDR3 loop: CASSLWTTQSTDTQYF. The CDR3 DNA follows: TGTGCCAGCAGCTTGTGGACTACCCAAAGCACAGATACGCAGTATTTT.

The chain has TRBV6-5 and TRBJ2-2; perhaps TRBD1 as D (6 bases). The CDR3 length is 14 residues. Trimming shortened V by 0 bases and J by 5 bases, and 7 bases separated the two germline ends. The germline V gene has CDR1 MNHEY and CDR2 SVGAGI. CDR3 nucleotides: TGTGCCAGCAGTTACTCTAGGGGGACCGGGGAGCTGTTTTTT. As protein: CASSYSRGTGELFF.

The chain recombines TRBV12-3 or TRBV12-4 with TRBJ1-1; D may be TRBD1 (6 bases). The CDR3 runs 12 residues. The V gene lost 6 bases and the J gene lost 10 bases, with 15 bases spanning the gap. CDR3 DNA sequence: TGTGCCAGCAGAGGGGGGGGTTGGAGAGCTTTCTTT. Amino acids: CASRGGGWRAFF.

The chain's CDR3 is CASSVGEAGELFF. In DNA, the CDR3 is TGTGCCAGCAGTGTGGGGGAGGCCGGGGAGCTGTTTTTT. The chain uses TRBV2 and TRBJ2-2; TRBD2 is a possible D gene (6 bases). Germline-derived CDR1 and CDR2 are SNHLY and FYNNEI. CDR3 length equals 13 residues. The V gene lost 4 bases and the J gene lost 6 bases, with 9 bases spanning the gap.

The chain joins TRBV29-1 to TRBJ2-2; possible D gene TRBD1, 6 bases. This CDR3 spans 14 amino acids. Trimming pared 3 bases from V and 4 bases from J, leaving 12 bases between. Germline V gene sequence: CDR1 SQVTM, CDR2 ANQGSEA. The CDR3 loop is CSVDRDTSTGELFF. The CDR3 DNA reads TGCAGCGTTGATAGGGACACCTCCACCGGGGAGCTGTTTTTT.

This clone has a handful of counts. V and J are TRBV27 and TRBJ1-5; TRBD1 is a possible D gene (6 bases). This CDR3 is 15 amino acids long. In germline, CDR1 is MNHEY, CDR2 SMNVEV (reference sequence). V shed 6 bases and J shed 5 bases, with 17 bases lying between them. The CDR3 DNA reads TGTGCCAGCAGAAAAGTACAGGGAAGCCATCAGCCCCAGCATTTT. This translates into CASRKVQGSHQPQHF.

The genes are TRBV29-1 and TRBJ2-7; TRBD1 might be the D (5 bases). The CDR3 totals 15 residues. The V gene's germline CDR1 is SQVTM and CDR2 ANQGSEA. V lost 1 base, J lost 0 bases, and 13 bases lay in between. This CDR3 is CSVEGGAGLSYEQYF. The DNA of the CDR3 is TGCAGCGTTGAAGGTGGGGCAGGCCTCTCCTACGAGCAGTACTTC.

V and J are TRBV7-8 and TRBJ1-2; D not resolved. V lost 1 base and J 7 bases, leaving 22 bases between the germline ends. The CDR3 consists of 17 residues. The germline CDR1 and CDR2 sequences are SGHVS and FQNEAQ. The DNA for the CDR3 is TGTGCCAGCAGCTTAGGGGAGACGAGGACCCTATATGCTGGCTACACCTTC. Translation gives CASSLGETRTLYAGYTF.